The T cell receptor (beta chain) described here comes from a study of T-cell reconstitution after alpha-beta-depleted transplantation in children. CDR1 and CDR2 from the germline V gene are SGHVS and FQNEAQ. V was trimmed by 4 bases and J by 3 bases, leaving 16 bases between them. The CDR3 consists of 15 residues. It was with unique molecular identifiers that the TCRbeta library was prepared. MiXCR, run by TCRdb on the PCR reads, gives a single entry per CDR3 protein. The repertoire holds some 290,000 distinct CDR3 sequences, approximately 9.8% seen once, with around a tenth in the top ten. This TCR came from a human donor who donated a stem cell graft to a child with SCID. The specimen was PBMCs from the stem cell graft donor, collected from the stem cell graft. The chain uses TRBV7-8 and TRBJ2-7; D is tentatively TRBD1 or TRBD2 (5 bases each). The CDR3 is CASSSGPHLDYEQYF. In nucleotides, the CDR3 is TGTGCCAGCAGCTCGGGACCGCACCTGGACTACGAGCAGTACTTC.